These T cell receptor beta chains were read from a single sample in a study of Graves' ophthalmopathy and Graves' hyperthyroidism. A single record per CDR3 protein comes from TCRdb applying MiXCR to the multiplex PCR reads. The sample contains 680,000 or so distinct CDR3 sequences, approximately 21% of which appear only once. The sequenced sample consisted of peripheral blood. These receptors originate from a woman aged 18-30 years with stable Graves' hyperthyroidism. Some clones in this sample may be carry-over from other donors' samples. Both conserved end residues are part of each CDR3. A D gene is named only where the DNA matches it firmly. Not every row has a clone size; where given, it reads once, few, many or a size class.

TRBJ1-3 | . | TRBV7-8 | many | CASSLNRVVFGNTIYF
TRBJ2-7 | TRBD2 | TRBV20-1 | many | CSAWTSGAYEQYF
TRBJ2-7 | . | TRBV5-5 | many | CASSPQPGGYEQYF
TRBJ2-2 | . | TRBV2 | . | CASSGKNSNTGELFF
TRBJ1-5 | . | TRBV2 | many | CASSELGAESNQPQHF
TRBJ2-7 | . | TRBV18 | few | CASSQTSLGYEQYF
TRBJ1-3 | . | TRBV6-5 | many | CASSYSGQYGNTIYF
TRBJ1-6 | . | TRBV3-1 | few | CASSQDWGNSPLHF
TRBJ2-5 | . | TRBV9 | few | CASSVGADGETQYF
TRBJ1-5 | . | TRBV12-3/TRBV12-4 | . | CATNNDRPGNQPQHF
TRBJ2-5 | . | TRBV9 | many | CASSVEGETQYF
TRBJ1-1 | TRBD1 | TRBV2 | . | CASRLRTGYNTEAFF
TRBJ2-2 | . | TRBV6-1 | few | CASRVGVLGTGELFF
TRBJ1-1 | . | TRBV19 | many | CASRSDRNTEAFF
TRBJ1-6 | TRBD1 | TRBV6-1 | few | CASSTQGGYNSPLHF
TRBJ2-5 | . | TRBV7-2 | . | CASSLALLSGTSRETQYF
TRBJ2-2 | . | TRBV28 | many | CASSFGVRNTGELFF
TRBJ1-5 | TRBD1 | TRBV11-2 | few | CASSLEGTAHQPQHF
TRBJ2-4 | . | TRBV12-3/TRBV12-4 | few | CASSFLGIGDIQYF
TRBJ2-7 | . | TRBV10-3 | . | CAIRRGGAGYYEQYF
TRBJ1-1 | . | TRBV19 | . | CASSAQSAEAFF
TRBJ2-7 | . | TRBV18 | . | CASSPPVGAHEQYF
TRBJ1-2 | TRBD1 | TRBV20-1 | . | CSARLGQGYGYTF
TRBJ1-2 | . | TRBV25-1 | . | CASSTGLLGGYTF
TRBJ1-1 | . | TRBV3-1 | few | CASSQEVTKNTEAFF
TRBJ1-6 | . | TRBV7-9 | many | CASSLGRGIGNSPLHF
TRBJ2-7 | . | TRBV28 | . | CASSIMDISYEQYF
TRBJ1-2 | TRBD1 | TRBV6-1 | few | CASSGTGGDGYTF
TRBJ1-2 | . | TRBV5-1 | many | CASSLVEDYGYTF
TRBJ2-7 | TRBD1 | TRBV5-1 | many | CASSSDRDRGYEQYF
TRBJ2-7 | . | TRBV11-2 | many | CASSLDPGFPFYEQYF
TRBJ2-2 | TRBD2 | TRBV12-3/TRBV12-4 | many | CASSFGAGGPTGELFF
TRBJ1-1 | TRBD1 | TRBV6-1 | . | CASSADRATNTEAFF
TRBJ1-5 | . | TRBV20-1 | many | CSARDTTAFNQPQHF
TRBJ2-5 | TRBD2 | TRBV9 | many | CASSVVGGRLQETQYF
TRBJ2-5 | TRBD1 | TRBV28 | . | CATQSGDRGLGETQYF
TRBJ2-1 | . | TRBV13 | . | CASSSRETGLFTNHEQFF
TRBJ2-4 | . | TRBV6-5 | . | CASSYRGAKNIQYF
TRBJ1-1 | . | TRBV19 | many | CASRREVGTEAFF
TRBJ1-2 | TRBD1 | TRBV7-2 | many | CASSFGQGAYYGYTF
TRBJ1-1 | TRBD1 | TRBV29-1 | few | CSATGANTEAFF
TRBJ1-1 | . | TRBV6-5 | many | CASSYYTGTVNTEAFF
TRBJ1-2 | . | TRBV5-6 | . | CASSLGRYRGYTF
TRBJ1-5 | . | TRBV28 | many | CASKTGSWNQPQHF
TRBJ1-5 | . | TRBV20-1 | many | CSARDWGSRNQPQHF
TRBJ2-7 | TRBD1 | TRBV6-2/TRBV6-3 | many | CASNWDRFYEQYF
TRBJ1-2 | TRBD1 | TRBV28 | many | CASSPGTGVGSGYTF
TRBJ2-5 | . | TRBV11-2 | many | CASSLFPLQETQYF
TRBJ2-5 | . | TRBV5-1 | . | CASSLATTEAGGETQYF
TRBJ1-1 | TRBD1 | TRBV6-1 | many | CASRDRGKNTEAFF
TRBJ1-1 | . | TRBV3-1 | many | CASSGQRMGRNTEAFF
TRBJ1-1 | . | TRBV12-3/TRBV12-4 | few | CASSSGVRSFF
TRBJ1-6 | . | TRBV7-8 | . | CASRETDYNSPLHF
TRBJ1-1 | TRBD1 | TRBV9 | many | CASSASGDRVWGTEAFF
TRBJ1-1 | . | TRBV6-1 | . | CASRDLMEWATEAFF